The source of this T cell receptor (beta chain) is a study of blood T cell repertoires in COVID-19. Study overall: Samples of COVID-19 (acute and convalescent) were obtained from the United States, Italy and Spain. PBMCs, B-cell-depleted T cells, or T cells provided the cDNA or gDNA that made up the material.

CDR3 size: 14 residues. With 2 bases clipped from V and 1 base from J, the junction kept 2 bases outside the gene matches. The V gene's germline CDR1 is SEHNR and CDR2 FQNEAQ (reference sequence). The table came from immunoSEQ multiplex PCR; TCRdb's copy has only in-frame clones and leaves some out. The profile shows about 270,000 clones, approximately 90% of them singletons. Sequencing was done on a sample of PBMCs or T cells enriched from blood (not recorded which). The sequence was collected from a woman in her 30s with acute COVID-19. The chain links TRBV7-9 to TRBJ2-7; TRBD1 matches at 7 bases. The CDR3 bases are TGTGCCAGCAGCTTACTACAGGGGTCCTACGAGCAGTACTTC. It yields the protein CASSLLQGSYEQYF. Full variable domain (missing parts from reference TRBV7-9 and TRBJ2-7): DTGVSQNPRHKITKRGQNVTFRCDPISEHNRLYWYRQTLGQGPEFLTYFQNEAQLEKSRLLSDRFSAERPKGSFSTLEIQRTEQGDSAMYLCASSLLQGSYEQYFGPGTRLTVT.